This TCR beta chain was found in a study of blood T cell repertoires in COVID-19. About the research overall: Samples representing acute and convalescent COVID-19 were sourced from the United States, Italy and Spain. Sources were T cells, B-cell-depleted T cells, or PBMCs; the material itself was cDNA or gDNA.

Germline V CDR1 and CDR2: MGHDK, SYGVNS. This CDR3 is 16 amino acids long. Trimming shortened V by 1 base and J by 5 bases, and 17 bases separated the two germline ends. The Seattle patients joined while their infection was active and were tracked longitudinally afterward. Methods used by the authors: Reference gene primer amplification in the assay estimated nucleated cell counts. TCRdb's table, derived via immunoSEQ multiplex PCR, lists solely in-frame clones and lacks some. D and trimming come from the DNA, and the V and J calls and clone size come from that table. The repertoire holds approximately 500,000 clones, with 85% to 90% as singletons.

The V and J genes are TRBV25-1 and TRBJ1-1; maybe TRBD1 (5 bases). The sequenced sample was peripheral blood. This sequence was found in a woman between 45 and 65 years old with COVID-19, enrolled during active disease. This CDR3 reads CASSESSGVLGTEAFF. Written as DNA, the CDR3 is TGTGCCAGCAGTGAATCTTCGGGGGTTTTGGGAACTGAAGCTTTCTTT. Filled out from reference TRBV25-1 and TRBJ1-1, the complete variable domain reads EADIYQTPRYLVIGTGKKITLECSQTMGHDKMYWYQQDPGMELHLIHYSYGVNSTEKGDLSSESTVSRIRTEHFPLTLESARPSHTSQYLCASSESSGVLGTEAFFGQGTRLTVV.